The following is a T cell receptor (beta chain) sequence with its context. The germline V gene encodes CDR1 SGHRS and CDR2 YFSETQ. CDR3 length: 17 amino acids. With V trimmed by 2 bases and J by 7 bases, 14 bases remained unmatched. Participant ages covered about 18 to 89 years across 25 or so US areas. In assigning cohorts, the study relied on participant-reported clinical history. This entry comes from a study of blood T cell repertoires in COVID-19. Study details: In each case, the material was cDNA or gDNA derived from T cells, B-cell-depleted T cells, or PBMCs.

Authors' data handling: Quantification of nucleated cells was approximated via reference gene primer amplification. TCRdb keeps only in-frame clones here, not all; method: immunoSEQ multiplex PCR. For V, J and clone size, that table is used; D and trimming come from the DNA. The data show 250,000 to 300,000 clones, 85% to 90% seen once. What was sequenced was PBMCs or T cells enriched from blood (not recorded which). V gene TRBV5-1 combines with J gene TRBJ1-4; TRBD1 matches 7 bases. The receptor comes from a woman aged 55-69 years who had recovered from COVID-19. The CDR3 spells CASSFYPTGEDGEKLFF. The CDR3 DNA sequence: TGCGCCAGCAGCTTTTACCCCACAGGGGAGGATGGTGAAAAACTGTTTTTT.